This entry concerns a single T cell receptor beta chain. Its antigen is unknown. The CDR3 end is not reached by the read, which stops 3 residues before it; the germline J gene fills it in. This entry belongs to a study of T cell clonality in common variable immunodeficiency. Sequencing input was equivalent genomic DNA from CVID and controls. Only in-frame clones appear in the TCRdb table, and some are missing; sequencing was by immunoSEQ multiplex PCR. This sample contains 6,500 to 8,500 clones. Notes on the study in general: CVID patient heterogeneity limited repertoire-clinical complication correlations. CVID subjects shared fewer TCRbeta clones than healthy controls did. In common variable immunodeficiency, TCR beta chains reportedly carried fewer deletions and N-nucleotide insertions.

Trimming at V came to 1 base and at J to 5 bases, leaving 8 bases not matched to a gene. CDR1 SGHVS and CDR2 FQNEAQ come from the germline V gene. This CDR3 has 15 amino acids. The CVID group had roughly 15 females and about 29 males, mean age roughly 40. Sequencing was carried out using peripheral blood mononuclear cells. The sequence came from a human donor with common variable immunodeficiency. This chain joins TRBV7-8 and TRBJ2-7; TRBD1 agrees at 7 bases. The CDR3 loop is CASSLGRQGFNEQYF. CDR3 DNA, as far as it was read: TGTGCCAGCAGCTTAGGGAGACAGGGTTTCAACGAG.